Presented here are 10 T cell receptor beta chains from one specimen sequenced in a study of T cell responses to AZD1222 COVID-19 vaccine. The method was immunoSEQ multiplex PCR; TCRdb's version includes in-frame clones alone and lacks a portion of them. The profile shows around 130,000 clones, approximately 89% of them singletons. The sample in question was peripheral blood, obtained on day 0 of AZD1222 vaccination. These receptors were taken from an adult in good health.

This rearrangement joins TRBV19 to TRBJ1-5; possible D gene TRBD1, 5 bases. V was shortened by 7 bases and J by 0 bases, with 19 bases between the two germline ends. The CDR3 runs to 17 residues. The germline V gene has CDR1 LNHDA and CDR2 SQIVND (reference sequence). The CDR3 reads CASTHPARAGSNQPQHF. In nucleotides, the CDR3 is TGTGCCAGTACTCATCCCGCCAGGGCGGGTAGCAATCAGCCCCAGCATTTT.

The chain uses TRBV18 and TRBJ1-1; D perhaps matches TRBD1 (5 bases). Trimming removed 0 bases at V and 11 bases at J, with 13 bases between. Per germline, CDR1 KGHSH and CDR2 LQKENI. CDR3 length equals 13 residues. The CDR3 loop is CASSPPAGTRAFF. Here the CDR3 DNA reads TGTGCCAGCTCACCACCAGCCGGGACGAGGGCTTTCTTT.

J is TRBJ2-5 and V is TRBV25-1; D might be TRBD1 (6 bases). Germline V CDR1 and CDR2: MGHDK, SYGVNS. V lost 6 bases and J 2 bases, leaving 19 bases between the germline ends. The CDR3 runs 16 residues. The CDR3 sequence: CASRGSRTVTQETQYF. CDR3 sequence (DNA): TGTGCCAGCAGGGGATCACGGACAGTGACACAAGAGACCCAGTACTTC.

This sequence joins TRBV9 and TRBJ2-2; weak D call: TRBD2 (6 bases). The germline CDR1 and CDR2 sequences are SGDLS and YYNGEE. The CDR3 extends over 15 amino acids. The V gene lost 2 bases and the J gene lost 7 bases, with 15 bases spanning the gap. CDR3 residues: CASSVGSPEVGELFF. The CDR3 DNA reads as TGTGCCAGCAGCGTCGGGAGCCCAGAGGTCGGGGAGCTGTTTTTT.

The rearrangement joins TRBV19 to TRBJ1-1; 8 bases align to TRBD1. V was pared by 6 bases and J by 5 bases, with 8 bases of the junction left unmatched. Germline V gene sequence: CDR1 LNHDA, CDR2 SQIVND (reference sequence). The length of the CDR3 is 14 residues. CDR3 DNA: TGTGCCAGTAGCCTACAGGGGGTGGGTACTGAAGCTTTCTTT. Amino acids: CASSLQGVGTEAFF. Looking up the rest from reference TRBV19 and TRBJ1-1 gives the full variable domain: DGGITQSPKYLFRKEGQNVTLSCEQNLNHDAMYWYRQDPGQGLRLIYYSQIVNDFQKGDIAEGYSVSREKKESFPLTVTSAQKNPTAFYLCASSLQGVGTEAFFGQGTRLTVV.

The chain combines TRBV14 with TRBJ1-2; D is perhaps TRBD1 (6 bases). V was clipped by 0 bases and J by 4 bases, with 18 bases between them. The germline gives CDR1 SGHDN, CDR2 FVKESK. The CDR3 runs 17 residues. CDR3 protein: CASSQDSWFGGAYGYTF. For the CDR3, the DNA is TGTGCCAGCAGCCAAGATTCGTGGTTCGGGGGCGCCTATGGCTACACCTTC.

V usage is TRBV7-2 and J usage is TRBJ1-2; tentative D call: TRBD1 (6 bases). Germline lookup yields CDR1 SGHTA and CDR2 FQGNSA. Trimming took off 6 bases at V and 3 bases at J, with 14 bases between the two ends. The CDR3 has 14 residues. The CDR3 nucleotides read TGTGCCAGCAGAGGACAGCTCGAGGACTATGGCTACACCTTC. This codes for CASRGQLEDYGYTF.

The chain carries TRBV21-1 and TRBJ1-6. TRBV21-1 corresponds to a pseudogene. This CDR3 region has 17 residues. CDR3 nucleotides: TGTGCCAGCAGCAAAGCGCTCGGGAGCTCCTATAATTCACCCCTCCACTTT. Amino acid sequence: CASSKALGSSYNSPLHF.

This clone was seen a single time. V and J are TRBV14 and TRBJ2-1, with TRBD2 matching over 10 bases. The V segment lost 2 bases and the J segment 7 bases; nucleotides outside the gene matches: 14. This CDR3 region has 18 residues. Germline V gene sequence: CDR1 SGHDN, CDR2 FVKESK. The CDR3 protein is CASSQLPRPGTSENEQFF. The DNA of the CDR3 is TGTGCCAGCAGCCAACTACCCAGACCGGGGACTAGCGAGAATGAGCAGTTCTTC.

V and J are TRBV6-5 and TRBJ2-7, with D unresolved. V was clipped by 4 bases and J by 4 bases, with 5 bases between them. The CDR3 contains 11 residues. Per the germline V gene, CDR1 is MNHEY and CDR2 is SVGAGI. The CDR3 coding sequence is TGTGCCAGCAGTTGGCAGTACGAGCAGTACTTC. Its protein product is CASSWQYEQYF.